Listed below are T cell receptor beta chains from one sample, sequenced in a study of CD4 T cells in relation to SARS-CoV-2 and coronaviruses. Antigens of these TCRs are unknown. TCRdb keeps only in-frame clones here, not all; method: immunoSEQ multiplex PCR. This table has around 28,000 clones, about 79% appearing once. Sequenced material: CD4+ T cells from PBMCs, cultured in vitro. Receptors originate from a human donor in good health. The CDR3 runs from the conserved cysteine through the conserved F or W. A D gene is named only where the DNA matches it firmly. Only some rows state a clone size, as once, few, many or a class for expanded clones.

v_gene	abundance	j_gene	d_gene	CDR3nt	CDR3aa
TRBV5-1	-	TRBJ1-1	TRBD1	TGCGCCAGCAGCCTCCGAGGACAGGGGGCTGGGAACACTGAAGCTTTCTTT	CASSLRGQGAGNTEAFF
TRBV6-5	few	TRBJ1-5	-	TGTGCCAGCAGGGACGCAGGGGACAATCAGCCCCAGCATTTT	CASRDAGDNQPQHF
TRBV19	-	TRBJ1-1	TRBD1	TGTGCCAGTAGGAGAGACAGGGTCCTCGCTGAAGCTTTCTTT	CASRRDRVLAEAFF
TRBV5-1	-	TRBJ1-1	TRBD1	TGCGCCAGCAGCCCAGGACAGGTAAAAGGAGCTGAAGCTTTCTTT	CASSPGQVKGAEAFF
TRBV14	-	TRBJ1-1	-	TGTGCCAGCAGCTTTTTACAGGATGGCACTGAAGCTTTCTTT	CASSFLQDGTEAFF
TRBV2	-	TRBJ1-1	TRBD1	TGTGCCAGCAGTGATAGGACAGGGCTCCCGGGGAACACTGAAGCTTTCTTT	CASSDRTGLPGNTEAFF
TRBV6-2/TRBV6-3	-	TRBJ2-3	-	TGTGCCAGCAGCACTTGGCCAGATACGCAGTATTTT	CASSTWPDTQYF
TRBV6-2/TRBV6-3	-	TRBJ2-7	-	TGTGCCAGCAGTTACCGGGGGACTCAATACGAGCAGTACTTC	CASSYRGTQYEQYF
TRBV7-8	-	TRBJ2-5	TRBD1	TGTGCCAGCAGCTTAGGTTTGGCTAGCGGGACAGGGGGAAGGGAGACCCAGTACTTC	CASSLGLASGTGGRETQYF
TRBV6-4	-	TRBJ2-1	-	TGTGCCAGCAGTCAGGGACCCTACAATGAGCAGTTCTTC	CASSQGPYNEQFF
TRBV7-2	-	TRBJ2-7	-	TGTGCCAGCGACTACGGGGGAAGCATCTACGAGCAGTACTTC	CASDYGGSIYEQYF
TRBV7-7	-	TRBJ2-7	TRBD1	TGTGCTAGCAGCCCCCCCCCGGGACAGGGGGCCCACGAGCAGTACTTC	CASSPPPGQGAHEQYF
TRBV7-9	once	TRBJ2-1	TRBD2	TGTGCCAGCAGCGACCCCGGGGGGACCGCCTACAATGAGCAGTTCTTC	CASSDPGGTAYNEQFF
TRBV7-9	few	TRBJ1-5	-	TGTGCCAGCAGCTTAGGAGGTCAGCCCCAGCATTTT	CASSLGGQPQHF
TRBV3-1/TRBV3-2	-	TRBJ2-2	TRBD1	TGTGCCAGCAGCCGAAATCCGCCGGGACAGGGGACCGGGGAGCTGTTTTTT	CASSRNPPGQGTGELFF
TRBV9	-	TRBJ1-1	-	TGTGCCAGCAGCATACGACAGGATATGAACACTGAAGCTTTCTTT	CASSIRQDMNTEAFF
TRBV7-9	-	TRBJ1-1	-	TGTGCCAGCAGCTTAGCAGGGACTGAAGCTTTCTTT	CASSLAGTEAFF
TRBV19	-	TRBJ2-7	TRBD2	TGTGCCAGTAGTACAAGACTAGCGGGAGGGCACGAGCAGTACTTC	CASSTRLAGGHEQYF
TRBV10-3	-	TRBJ1-6	TRBD1	TGTGCCATCAGTGAGTCGATAGGGACAGGCTATAATTCACCCCTCCACTTT	CAISESIGTGYNSPLHF
TRBV5-1	-	TRBJ2-3	-	TGCGCCAGCAGCTTGGAACTCCAGAGCACAGATACGCAGTATTTT	CASSLELQSTDTQYF
TRBV10-1	-	TRBJ2-4	TRBD1	TGCGCCGGCGACAGGGTTGACAAAAACATTCAGTACTTC	CAGDRVDKNIQYF
TRBV9	-	TRBJ1-1	-	TGTGCCAGCAGCATACAGGACAGATTGAACACTGAAGCTTTCTTT	CASSIQDRLNTEAFF